This TCR beta chain was sequenced in a study of shared clonotypes between healthy human individuals. This table comes from immunoSEQ multiplex PCR, and its TCRdb copy is limited to in-frame clones, with some not included. The data hold approximately 640,000 clones, with 90% observed a single time. The V end lost 3 bases, the J end lost 0 bases, and 10 bases lay between the germline ends. The germline V gene has CDR1 MNHEY and CDR2 SMNVEV (reference sequence). The CDR3 has 15 amino acids. Regarding the study as a whole: Only blood samples were collected, and tissue repertoires likely differ. All-four-donor shared clonotypes had higher generation probabilities than non-shared clonotypes did.

In regard to this clone: No antigen is known for it.

The chain uses TRBV27 and TRBJ2-3; D is unresolved. This clonotype originated in a man between 18 and 29 years old in good health. Some clones in this sample may be carry-over from other donors' samples. Sequencing was carried out using memory CD8+ T cells from PBMCs. Subset here: CD45RO+ cells pooled with CCR7-negative TemRA cells. This chain's CDR3 is CASSLAVRSTDTQYF. The CDR3 DNA reads TGTGCCAGCAGTTTGGCCGTTCGGAGCACAGATACGCAGTATTTT.